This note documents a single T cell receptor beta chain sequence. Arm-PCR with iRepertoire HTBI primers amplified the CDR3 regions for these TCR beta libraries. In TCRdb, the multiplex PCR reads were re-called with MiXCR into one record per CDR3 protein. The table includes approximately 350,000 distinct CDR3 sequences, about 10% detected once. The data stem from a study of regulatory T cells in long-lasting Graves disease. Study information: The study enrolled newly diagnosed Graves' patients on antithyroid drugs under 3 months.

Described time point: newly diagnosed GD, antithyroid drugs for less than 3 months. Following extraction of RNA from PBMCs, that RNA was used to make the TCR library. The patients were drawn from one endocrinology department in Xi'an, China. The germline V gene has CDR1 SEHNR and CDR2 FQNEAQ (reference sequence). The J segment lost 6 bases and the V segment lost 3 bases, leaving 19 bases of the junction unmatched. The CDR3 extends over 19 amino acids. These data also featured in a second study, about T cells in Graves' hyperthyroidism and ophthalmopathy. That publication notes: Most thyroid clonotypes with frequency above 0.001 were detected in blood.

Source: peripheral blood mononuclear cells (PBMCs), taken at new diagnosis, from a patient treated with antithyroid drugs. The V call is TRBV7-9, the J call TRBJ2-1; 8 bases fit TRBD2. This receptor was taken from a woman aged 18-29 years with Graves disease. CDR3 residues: CASSFPNEGSGTSANEQFF. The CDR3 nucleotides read TGTGCCAGCAGCTTCCCAAATGAGGGTAGCGGGACCTCCGCCAATGAGCAGTTCTTC.